The 17 T cell receptor beta chains in this list originate from one sample, sequenced in a study of OX40 agonist ivuxolimab in advanced cancers. The method was immunoSEQ multiplex PCR; TCRdb's version includes in-frame clones alone and lacks a portion of them. The sample shows approximately 82,000 clones, around 83% of them seen only once. The sequencing used CD4+ or CD8+ T cells sorted from blood, collected in a trial of the OX40 agonist ivuxolimab. These receptor sequences come from an adult with an advanced solid tumor such as melanoma, head and neck, liver or kidney cancer.

The CDR3: CASSQDPGQGYSPLHF. As DNA, the CDR3 is TGCGCCAGCAGCCAAGATCCGGGCCAGGGGTATTCACCCCTCCACTTT. The rearrangement uses TRBV4-3 and TRBJ1-6, with a possible D match to TRBD1 (6 bases). Trimming removed 0 bases from V and 8 bases from J, with 14 bases in between. This CDR3 is built from 16 residues. Germline CDR1 LGHNA, CDR2 YSLEER.

The V gene is TRBV30, the J gene TRBJ2-1; 12 bases fit TRBD2. This CDR3 comprises 16 residues. CDR1 GTSNPN and CDR2 SVGIG come from the germline V gene (reference sequence). V dropped 8 bases and J dropped 8; count of bases not matched to a gene: 16. The CDR3 sequence: CAGELGLAGGLDEQFF. CDR3 sequence (DNA): TGTGCCGGAGAACTAGGGCTAGCGGGGGGGCTCGATGAGCAGTTCTTC.

The chain has TRBV6-1 and TRBJ1-4; TRBD1 matches at 8 bases. The CDR3 is 15 residues long. V dropped 3 bases and J dropped 7; count of bases not matched to a gene: 7. The germline gives CDR1 MNHNS, CDR2 SASEGT. The CDR3 DNA is TGTGCCAGCAGTGATCAGGGGGCGCCGAGTGAAAAACTGTTTTTT. Translating gives CASSDQGAPSEKLFF.

V is TRBV28 and J is TRBJ1-6; D uncertain. The V gene lost 8 bases and the J gene lost 6 bases, with 14 bases spanning the gap. The CDR3 loop spans 14 amino acids. From germline, CDR1 is MDHEN and CDR2 SYDVKM. In nucleotides, the CDR3 is TGTGCCAGCGCCCTGGGAGGTCTTAATTCACCCCTCCACTTT. Its translation is CASALGGLNSPLHF.

This chain links TRBV5-6 with TRBJ1-2; D possibly corresponds to TRBD1 (6 bases). Germline V gene sequence: CDR1 SGHDT, CDR2 YYEEEE. V lost 4 bases to trimming and J lost 8 bases, with 18 bases between them. The CDR3 runs 14 residues. The CDR3 here is CASSNAGVSGGYTF. In nucleotides, the CDR3 is TGTGCCAGCAGCAACGCAGGGGTTTCAGGCGGCTACACCTTC.

The chain is built from TRBV5-1 and TRBJ2-5; D perhaps matches TRBD1 (5 bases). This CDR3 has 14 amino acids. V dropped 1 base and J dropped 2 bases, with 9 bases sitting between them. From germline, CDR1 is SGHRS and CDR2 YFSETQ. The CDR3 loop reads CASSLYRQQETQYF. The CDR3 DNA is TGCGCCAGCAGCTTGTACAGGCAGCAAGAGACCCAGTACTTC.

The chain employs TRBV19 and TRBJ1-6, with D perhaps TRBD1 (6 bases). Germline V gives CDR1 LNHDA, CDR2 SQIVND (reference sequence). The CDR3 is 15 residues long. With 9 bases removed from V and 18 bases from J, the gap between germline ends came to 30 bases. CDR3 bases: TGTGCCAGAACCCACCGGGAGGGGGGATTGTGCAGGAACCACTTT. This translates into CARTHREGGLCRNHF.

The chain combines TRBV4-2 with TRBJ2-3; D is undetermined. Germline lookup yields CDR1 LGHNA and CDR2 YNFKEQ. The CDR3 consists of 12 residues. Trimming pared 4 bases from V and 0 bases from J, leaving 2 bases between. Here the CDR3 reads CASSLSTDTQYF. For the CDR3, the DNA is TGTGCCAGCAGCCTCAGCACAGATACGCAGTATTTT.

The chain couples TRBV15 to TRBJ2-7, with D maybe TRBD1 (7 bases). The germline V gene encodes CDR1 LNHNV and CDR2 YYDKDF (reference sequence). This CDR3 has 15 amino acids. Trimming left V 0 bases short and J 5 bases short, with 14 bases between. CDR3 region: CATSRDWQGEDEQYF. In DNA, the CDR3 is TGTGCCACCAGCAGAGATTGGCAGGGGGAGGACGAGCAGTACTTC.

The gene calls are TRBV4-1 and TRBJ1-4, with TRBD1 matching over 7 bases. Looked up from germline, CDR1 is MGHRA and CDR2 is YSYEKL. V was pared by 1 base and J by 3 bases, with 11 bases of the junction left unmatched. The CDR3 has 18 amino acids. DNA of the CDR3: TGCGCCAGCAGCCAAGGGGGATGGTCTGGACAGGCTAATGAAAAACTGTTTTTT. This translates into CASSQGGWSGQANEKLFF.

The rearrangement joins TRBV4-1 to TRBJ2-2, with 7 bases identical to TRBD1. V lost 8 bases and J lost 1; bases outside the gene matches: 7. Per the germline V gene, CDR1 is MGHRA and CDR2 is YSYEKL. This CDR3 contains 15 residues. The CDR3 loop reads CASGTWTGNTGELFF. The DNA for the CDR3 is TGCGCCAGCGGCACTTGGACAGGGAACACCGGGGAGCTGTTTTTT.

The chain carries TRBV2 and TRBJ2-5; either TRBD1 or TRBD2 may fit D (5 bases each). The germline V gene encodes CDR1 SNHLY and CDR2 FYNNEI. The CDR3 is 16 amino acids. Trimming took 6 bases from V and 3 from J, leaving 20 bases between them. CDR3 nucleotides: TGTGCCAGCAGCCTCCTACCACTCCTGGGGGAAGAGACCCAGTACTTC. Its translation: CASSLLPLLGEETQYF.

Only one count was recorded for this clone. This sequence joins TRBV7-2 and TRBJ1-2; 9 bases fit TRBD1. Germline CDR1 is SGHTA and CDR2 is FQGNSA. The J segment lost 6 bases and the V segment lost 5 bases, leaving 7 bases of the junction unmatched. The CDR3 extends over 14 amino acids. DNA of the CDR3: TGTGCCAGCAGCGCTACAGGGGGCTTGGATGGCTACACCTTC. It specifies CASSATGGLDGYTF.

The chain recombines TRBV18 with TRBJ1-6; D is ambiguous. This CDR3 region has 15 residues. V was shortened by 3 bases and J by 5 bases, with 11 bases between the two germline ends. CDR1 and CDR2 (germline): KGHSH, LQKENI. Here the CDR3 DNA reads TGTGCCAGCTCACCTCTTGCAGATCATAATTCACCCCTCCACTTT. Protein sequence: CASSPLADHNSPLHF.

This chain uses TRBV27 with TRBJ2-7; the D gene could be TRBD1 or TRBD2 (5 bases each). Trimming took off 3 bases at V and 2 bases at J, with 8 bases between the two ends. CDR1 and CDR2 (germline): MNHEY, SMNVEV (reference sequence). The CDR3 consists of 13 residues. CDR3 nucleotides: TGTGCCAGCAGTTTGGGGACCCCCTACGAGCAGTACTTC. This sequence encodes CASSLGTPYEQYF.

This rearrangement joins TRBV5-1 to TRBJ1-4; TRBD1 agrees at 8 bases. Germline CDR1 reads SGHRS; CDR2 reads YFSETQ. Trimming removed 2 bases from V and 8 bases from J; junction bases left unmatched: 8. The CDR3 is made up of 15 amino acids. CDR3 amino acids: CASSFEDRVEEKLFF. For the CDR3, the DNA is TGCGCCAGCAGCTTCGAGGACAGGGTCGAAGAAAAACTGTTTTTT.

The V call is TRBV4-3, the J call TRBJ2-3; maybe TRBD1 (5 bases). V lost 4 bases and J 3 bases, leaving 14 bases between the germline ends. CDR3 length: 15 residues. CDR1 is LGHNA and CDR2 is YSLEER in the germline V gene. The CDR3 protein is CASSPWTPKTDTQYF. CDR3 DNA: TGCGCCAGCAGCCCTTGGACACCGAAGACAGATACGCAGTATTTT.